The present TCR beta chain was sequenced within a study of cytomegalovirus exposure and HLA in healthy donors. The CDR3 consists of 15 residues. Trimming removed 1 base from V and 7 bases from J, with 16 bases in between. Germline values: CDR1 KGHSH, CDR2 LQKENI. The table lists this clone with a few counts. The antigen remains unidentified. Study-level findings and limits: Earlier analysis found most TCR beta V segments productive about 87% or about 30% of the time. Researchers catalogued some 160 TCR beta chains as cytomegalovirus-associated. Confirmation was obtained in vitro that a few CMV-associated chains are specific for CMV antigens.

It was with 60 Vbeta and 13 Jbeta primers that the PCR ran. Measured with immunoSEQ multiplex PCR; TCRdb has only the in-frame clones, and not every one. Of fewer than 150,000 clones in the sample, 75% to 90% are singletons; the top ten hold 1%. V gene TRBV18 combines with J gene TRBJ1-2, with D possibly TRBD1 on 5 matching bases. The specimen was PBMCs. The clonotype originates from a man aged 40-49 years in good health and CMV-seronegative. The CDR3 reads CASSPLAGIEAGYTF. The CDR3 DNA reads TGTGCCAGCTCACCACTCGCAGGGATTGAGGCTGGCTACACCTTC. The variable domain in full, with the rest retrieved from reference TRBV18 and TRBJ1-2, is NAGVMQNPRHLVRRRGQEARLRCSPMKGHSHVYWYRQLPEEGLKFMVYLQKENIIDESGMPKERFSAEFPKEGPSILRIQQVVRGDSAAYFCASSPLAGIEAGYTFGSGTRLTVV.